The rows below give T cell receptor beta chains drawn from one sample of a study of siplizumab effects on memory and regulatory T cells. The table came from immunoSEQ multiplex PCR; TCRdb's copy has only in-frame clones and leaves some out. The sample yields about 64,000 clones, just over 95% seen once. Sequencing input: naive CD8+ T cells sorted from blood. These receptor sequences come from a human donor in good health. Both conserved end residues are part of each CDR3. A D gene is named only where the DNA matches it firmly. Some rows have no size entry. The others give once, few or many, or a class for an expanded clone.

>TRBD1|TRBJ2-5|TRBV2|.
TGTGCCAGCGCCCGGACAGGCACCGAGACCCAGTACTTC
CASARTGTETQYF
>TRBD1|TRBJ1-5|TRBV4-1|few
TGCGCCAGCAGCGACACAGGGGGCAACGGTCAGCCCCAGCATTTT
CASSDTGGNGQPQHF
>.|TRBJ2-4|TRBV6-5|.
TGTGCCAGCATGGACGCTCTCAAAAACATTCAGTACTTC
CASMDALKNIQYF
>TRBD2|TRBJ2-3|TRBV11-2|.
TGTGCCAGCAGCTTCCACCTTAGCGGGGGTATCACAGATACGCAGTATTTT
CASSFHLSGGITDTQYF
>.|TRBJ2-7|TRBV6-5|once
TGTGCCAGCAGTCCCGATACGGCCGAGCAGTACTTC
CASSPDTAEQYF
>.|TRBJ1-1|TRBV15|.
TGTGCCACCAGCAGAGATCCCGGCAGTGCTGCTGAAGCTTTCTTT
CATSRDPGSAAEAFF
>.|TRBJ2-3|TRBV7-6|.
TGTGCCAGCAGCTTGGGCGGGGCAACAGATACGCAGTATTTT
CASSLGGATDTQYF
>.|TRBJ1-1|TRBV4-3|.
TGCGCCAGCAGCCAAGACGCGGGGGTGAACACTGAAGCTTTCTTT
CASSQDAGVNTEAFF
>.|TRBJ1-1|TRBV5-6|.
TGTGCCAGCAGCTTGGGACTTGAAGCTTTCTTT
CASSLGLEAFF
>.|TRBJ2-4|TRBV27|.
TGTGCCAGCAGTTCTGCAGGGGTAGCCAAAAACATTCAGTACTTC
CASSSAGVAKNIQYF
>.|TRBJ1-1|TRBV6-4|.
TGTGCCAGCAGTGATCCCAGATCTACTAACACTGAAGCTTTCTTT
CASSDPRSTNTEAFF
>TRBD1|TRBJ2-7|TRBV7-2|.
TGTGCCAGCAGCTTTGGGGTCGGGACAGATTACTACGAGCAGTACTTC
CASSFGVGTDYYEQYF
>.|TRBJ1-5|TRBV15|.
TGTGCCACCAGCAGAGGGGCGGGGGGGATGGAGCCCCAGCATTTT
CATSRGAGGMEPQHF
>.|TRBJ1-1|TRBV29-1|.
TGCAGCGTTGAGAGGGGAGAAGCTTTCTTT
CSVERGEAFF
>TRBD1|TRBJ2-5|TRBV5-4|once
TGTGCCAGCAGCATGACAGGGGGGGAGACCCAGTACTTC
CASSMTGGETQYF
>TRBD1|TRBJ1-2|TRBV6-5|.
TGTGCCAGCAGTACGACAGGGGGCGATGGCTACACCTTC
CASSTTGGDGYTF
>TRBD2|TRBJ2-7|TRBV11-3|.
TGTGCCAGCGCCCGGGGGGTAATTAGCTACGAGCAGTACTTC
CASARGVISYEQYF
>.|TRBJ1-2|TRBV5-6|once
TGTGCCAGCAGCTTGGGGACAGTGGAGTATGGCTACACCTTC
CASSLGTVEYGYTF
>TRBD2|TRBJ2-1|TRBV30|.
TGTGCCTGGAGTGGCGGGGGGATCAATGAGCAGTTCTTC
CAWSGGGINEQFF
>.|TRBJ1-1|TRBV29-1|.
TGCAGCGTTGGGTCGAACACTGAAGCTTTCTTT
CSVGSNTEAFF
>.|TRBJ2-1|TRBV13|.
TGTGCCAGCAGCTCGGAGAATACGGAAGCCGGATACAATGAGCAGTTCTTC
CASSSENTEAGYNEQFF
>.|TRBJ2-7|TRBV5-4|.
TGTGCCAGCAGCTTGACGGCTGGTCGCTCCTACGAGCAGTACTTC
CASSLTAGRSYEQYF